A selection of T cell receptor beta chains follows, all from one sample in a study of T-cell memory formation after mild COVID-19. TCRdb re-analysed the 5' RACE reads in MiXCR, keeping a single row per CDR3 protein. Among approximately 270,000 distinct CDR3 sequences, about 16% were seen once, and the ten largest hold roughly 23%. Sequenced: PBMCs or a T cell subset sorted from them (not recorded which). All receptors come from a man between 18 and 29 years old who had mild COVID-19 (a few samples of this study predate the infection). Cell type and time point are not known. Each CDR3 is given with its conserved first and last residue. D genes are given only for firm matches. Only some rows state a clone size, as once, few, many or a class for expanded clones.

>TRBV4-1|TRBD1|TRBJ1-3|few
CASSQVQGATGNTIYF
TGCGCCAGCAGCCAAGTGCAGGGGGCTACTGGAAACACCATATATTTT
>TRBV13|TRBD2|TRBJ2-5|.
CASSVDPLAGGRETQYF
TGTGCCAGCAGCGTAGACCCCCTTGCGGGGGGCAGAGAGACCCAGTACTTC
>TRBV5-1|.|TRBJ1-2|few
CASSLGDRQTNYGYTF
TGCGCCAGCAGCCTGGGGGACCGGCAGACTAACTATGGCTACACCTTC
>TRBV29-1|TRBD2|TRBJ2-1|few
CSVELAGGLDYNEQFF
TGCAGCGTTGAACTAGCGGGGGGCCTAGACTACAATGAGCAGTTCTTC
>TRBV7-8|.|TRBJ2-2|few
CASSSRTTNTGELFF
TGTGCCAGCAGCTCGAGGACAACGAACACCGGGGAGCTGTTTTTT
>TRBV27|.|TRBJ2-7|.
CASRTGTHDEQYF
TGTGCCAGCCGAACCGGGACTCATGACGAGCAGTACTTC
>TRBV7-3|.|TRBJ2-1|few
CASKAETQVEQFF
TGTGCCAGCAAGGCCGAAACTCAGGTTGAGCAGTTCTTC
>TRBV10-3|.|TRBJ1-1|once
CAISEKSESQAFF
TGTGCCATCAGTGAAAAGTCGGAGTCACAAGCTTTCTTT
>TRBV5-6|.|TRBJ2-5|.
CASSLRFGGYQETQYF
TGTGCCAGCAGCTTGCGGTTTGGTGGGTACCAAGAGACCCAGTACTTC
>TRBV7-2|TRBD2|TRBJ2-3|.
CASSLRLAGGGDTQYF
TGTGCCAGCAGCTTACGACTAGCGGGGGGTGGCGATACGCAGTATTTT
>TRBV7-2|.|TRBJ2-7|few
CASSPRGTVTYEQYF
TGTGCCAGCAGCCCCCGGGGGACAGTCACCTACGAGCAGTACTTC
>TRBV4-2|TRBD1|TRBJ2-5|few
CASSQQGATETQYF
TGTGCCAGCAGCCAACAGGGGGCGACTGAGACCCAGTACTTC
>TRBV3-1|.|TRBJ1-1|few
CASSQDSVGTEAFF
TGTGCCAGCAGCCAAGATAGTGTTGGAACTGAAGCTTTCTTT
>TRBV24-1|TRBD1|TRBJ1-2|many
CATSDRTGGPILGGYTF
TGTGCCACCAGTGATCGGACAGGGGGCCCGATACTAGGAGGCTACACCTTC
>TRBV5-1|TRBD1|TRBJ1-6|.
CASRGQGGSPLHF
TGCGCCAGCAGGGGACAGGGGGGATCACCCCTCCACTTT
>TRBV4-2|.|TRBJ1-2|few
CASSQDAFSYGYTF
TGTGCCAGCAGCCAAGACGCGTTTAGCTATGGCTACACCTTC
>TRBV5-5|.|TRBJ2-3|many
CASSLEQASTDTQYF
TGTGCCAGCAGCTTGGAACAGGCGAGCACAGATACGCAGTATTTT
>TRBV5-4|.|TRBJ2-3|.
CASRTGRGTDTQYF
TGTGCCAGCAGAACGGGACGCGGTACAGATACGCAGTATTTT
>TRBV28|.|TRBJ2-5|few
CATQNGRVATQYF
TGTGCCACTCAGAACGGGCGCGTAGCGACCCAGTACTTC
>TRBV20-1|TRBD1|TRBJ1-2|few
CSARTGAPSYGYTF
TGCAGTGCCCGGACAGGGGCCCCCTCCTATGGCTACACCTTC
>TRBV28|TRBD2|TRBJ2-3|.
CASSFGGARDTQYF
TGTGCCAGCAGTTTCGGGGGGGCTCGAGATACGCAGTATTTT
>TRBV2|.|TRBJ1-1|.
CASSEITNTEAFF
TGTGCCAGCAGTGAAATTACGAACACTGAAGCTTTCTTT
>TRBV21-1|.|TRBJ2-5|.
CARKREETQYF
TGTGCCAGGAAAAGGGAAGAGACCCAGTACTTC
>TRBV6-2/TRBV6-3|.|TRBJ2-1|.
CASSYSWGSYNEQFF
TGTGCCAGCAGTTACTCGTGGGGCTCCTACAATGAGCAGTTCTTC
>TRBV7-2|.|TRBJ1-4|.
CASSLEGSNEKLFF
TGTGCCAGCAGCTTAGAAGGATCTAATGAAAAACTGTTTTTT
>TRBV25-1|TRBD1|TRBJ2-1|.
CASSDTGQYNEQFF
TGTGCCAGCAGTGATACGGGACAGTACAATGAGCAGTTCTTC
>TRBV27|TRBD1|TRBJ2-5|.
CASMRQGRETQYF
TGTGCCAGCATGCGACAGGGGAGGGAGACCCAGTACTTC
>TRBV7-9|TRBD1|TRBJ1-6|once
CASSFADRVYRSPLHF
TGTGCCAGCAGCTTTGCGGACAGGGTCTATAGGTCACCCCTCCACTTT
>TRBV24-1|.|TRBJ2-1|few
CATSDPRWVHNEQFF
TGTGCCACCAGTGATCCGAGGTGGGTGCACAATGAGCAGTTCTTC
>TRBV11-1|TRBD1|TRBJ1-6|few
CASSLAEGTGSRRLHF
TGTGCCAGCAGCTTAGCGGAAGGGACAGGGAGTAGACGCCTCCACTTT
>TRBV7-9|TRBD2|TRBJ2-5|few
CASSPWTSGGPQYF
TGTGCCAGCAGCCCTTGGACTAGCGGGGGCCCCCAGTACTTC
>TRBV6-6|.|TRBJ1-5|few
CASSYPFSRGGDQPQHF
TGTGCCAGCAGTTACCCATTCAGCAGGGGAGGTGATCAGCCCCAGCATTTT
>TRBV9|.|TRBJ2-5|.
CASSGPTGRSEETQYF
TGTGCCAGCAGCGGCCCGACAGGGAGGTCGGAAGAGACCCAGTACTTC
>TRBV10-3|.|TRBJ2-3|.
CAISGGPDTQYF
TGTGCCATCAGTGGGGGTCCAGATACGCAGTATTTT
>TRBV5-1|.|TRBJ2-2|.
CASSFDRGPGELFF
TGCGCCAGCAGCTTTGACAGAGGTCCCGGGGAGCTGTTTTTT
>TRBV7-3|TRBD2|TRBJ2-2|few
CASSPSGVGGEELFF
TGTGCCAGCAGCCCCAGCGGGGTTGGGGGTGAGGAGCTGTTTTTT
>TRBV4-2|.|TRBJ2-1|.
CASSQLGRGGAYNEQFF
TGTGCCAGCAGCCAGCTTGGTCGAGGGGGGGCCTACAATGAGCAGTTCTTC
>TRBV7-2|.|TRBJ2-2|.
CASSVQQGHGELFF
TGTGCCAGCAGCGTTCAACAGGGCCATGGGGAGCTGTTTTTT
>TRBV20-1|.|TRBJ2-1|.
CSAPASYNEQFF
TGCAGTGCCCCGGCCTCCTACAATGAGCAGTTCTTC
>TRBV5-1|TRBD1|TRBJ1-1|.
CASMEPGQGGTEAFF
TGCGCCAGCATGGAACCGGGACAGGGAGGGACTGAAGCTTTCTTT
>TRBV10-3|.|TRBJ2-7|.
CAISVDRTYEQYF
TGTGCCATCAGCGTTGATCGGACCTACGAGCAGTACTTC
>TRBV27|.|TRBJ2-3|.
CASSGFILTSTDTQYF
TGTGCCAGCAGTGGGTTTATTCTAACTAGCACAGATACGCAGTATTTT